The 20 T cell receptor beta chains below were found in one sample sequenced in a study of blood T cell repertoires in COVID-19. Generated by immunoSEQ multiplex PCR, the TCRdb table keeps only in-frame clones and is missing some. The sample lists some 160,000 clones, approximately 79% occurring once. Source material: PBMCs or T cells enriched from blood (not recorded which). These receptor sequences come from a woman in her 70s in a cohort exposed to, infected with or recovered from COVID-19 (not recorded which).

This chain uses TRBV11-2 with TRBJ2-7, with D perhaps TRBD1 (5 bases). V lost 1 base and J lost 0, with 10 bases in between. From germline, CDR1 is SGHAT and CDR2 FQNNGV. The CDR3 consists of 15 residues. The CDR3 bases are TGTGCCAGCAGCTTAGGTCCGCAGGGCTCCTACGAGCAGTACTTC. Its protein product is CASSLGPQGSYEQYF.

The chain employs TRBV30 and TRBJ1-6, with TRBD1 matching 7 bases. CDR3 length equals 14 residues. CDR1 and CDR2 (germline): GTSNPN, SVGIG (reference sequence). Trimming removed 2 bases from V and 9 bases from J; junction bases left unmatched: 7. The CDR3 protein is CAWSRGQVSSPLHF. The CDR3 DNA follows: TGTGCCTGGAGTAGGGGGCAAGTGAGTTCACCCCTCCACTTT.

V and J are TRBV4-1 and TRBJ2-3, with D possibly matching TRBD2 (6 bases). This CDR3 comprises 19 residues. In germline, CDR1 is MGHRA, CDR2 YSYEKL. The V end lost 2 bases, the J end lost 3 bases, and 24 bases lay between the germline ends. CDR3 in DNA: TGCGCCAGCAGCCAAAGCCGGCTGGGGTTTAGCGGAGGGACAGATACGCAGTATTTT. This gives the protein CASSQSRLGFSGGTDTQYF.

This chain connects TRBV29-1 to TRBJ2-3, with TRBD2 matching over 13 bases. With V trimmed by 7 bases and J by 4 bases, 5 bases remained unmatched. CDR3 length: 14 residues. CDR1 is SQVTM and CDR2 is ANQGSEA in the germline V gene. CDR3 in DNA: TGCAGCGCACGACTAGCGGGAGGATCAGATACGCAGTATTTT. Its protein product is CSARLAGGSDTQYF.

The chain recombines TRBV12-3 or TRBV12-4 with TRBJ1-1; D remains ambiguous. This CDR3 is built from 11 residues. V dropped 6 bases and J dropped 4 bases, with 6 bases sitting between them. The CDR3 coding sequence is TGTGCCAGCAGCCGAGGCACTGAAGCTTTCTTT. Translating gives CASSRGTEAFF.

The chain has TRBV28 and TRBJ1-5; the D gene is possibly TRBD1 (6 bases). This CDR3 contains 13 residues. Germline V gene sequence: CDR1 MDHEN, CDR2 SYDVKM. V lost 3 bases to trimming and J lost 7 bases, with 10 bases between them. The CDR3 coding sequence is TGTGCCAGCAGTTTGTCGGGGGGCCAGCCCCAGCATTTT. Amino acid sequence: CASSLSGGQPQHF.

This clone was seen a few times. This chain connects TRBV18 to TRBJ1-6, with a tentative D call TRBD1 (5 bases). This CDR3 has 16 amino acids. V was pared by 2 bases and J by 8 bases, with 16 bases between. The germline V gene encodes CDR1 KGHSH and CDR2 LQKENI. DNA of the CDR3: TGTGCCAGCTCACCAGTAGGGGCCGGTCTTGATTCACCCCTCCACTTT. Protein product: CASSPVGAGLDSPLHF. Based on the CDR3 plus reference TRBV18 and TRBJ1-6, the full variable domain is NAGVMQNPRHLVRRRGQEARLRCSPMKGHSHVYWYRQLPEEGLKFMVYLQKENIIDESGMPKERFSAEFPKEGPSILRIQQVVRGDSAAYFCASSPVGAGLDSPLHFGNGTRLTVT.

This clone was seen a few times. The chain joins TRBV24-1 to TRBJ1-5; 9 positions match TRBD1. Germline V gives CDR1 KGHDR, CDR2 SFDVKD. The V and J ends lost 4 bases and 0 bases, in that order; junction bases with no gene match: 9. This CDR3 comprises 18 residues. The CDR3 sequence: CATSESGQGGASNQPQHF. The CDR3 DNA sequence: TGTGCCACCAGTGAATCGGGACAGGGAGGAGCTAGCAATCAGCCCCAGCATTTT.

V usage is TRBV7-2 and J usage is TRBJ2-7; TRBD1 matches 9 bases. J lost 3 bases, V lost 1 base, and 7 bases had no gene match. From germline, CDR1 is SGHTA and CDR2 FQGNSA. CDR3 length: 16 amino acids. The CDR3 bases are TGTGCCAGCAGCTTAGTCCAGACAGGGGGTGGCTACGAGCAGTACTTC. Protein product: CASSLVQTGGGYEQYF.

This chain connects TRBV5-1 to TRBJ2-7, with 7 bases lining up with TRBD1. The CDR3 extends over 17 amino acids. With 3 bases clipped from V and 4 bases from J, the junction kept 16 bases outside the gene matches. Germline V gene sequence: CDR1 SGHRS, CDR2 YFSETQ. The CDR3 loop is CASSSTGLGWELYEQYF. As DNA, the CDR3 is TGCGCCAGCAGCTCGACAGGGCTAGGTTGGGAGTTATACGAGCAGTACTTC.

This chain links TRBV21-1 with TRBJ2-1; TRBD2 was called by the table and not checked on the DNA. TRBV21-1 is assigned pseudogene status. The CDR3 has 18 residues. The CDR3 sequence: CARQEYPRGRSSYNEQFF. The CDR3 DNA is TGTGCCAGACAAGAATACCCCCGGGGAAGGAGCTCCTACAATGAGCAGTTCTTC.

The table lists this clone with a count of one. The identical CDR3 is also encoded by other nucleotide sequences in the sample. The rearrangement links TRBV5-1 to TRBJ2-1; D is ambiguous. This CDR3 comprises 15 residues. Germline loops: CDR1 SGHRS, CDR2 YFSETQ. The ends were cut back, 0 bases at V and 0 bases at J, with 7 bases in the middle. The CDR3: CASSLVSGSYNEQFF. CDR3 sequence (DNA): TGCGCCAGCAGCTTGGTCTCCGGCTCCTACAATGAGCAGTTCTTC.

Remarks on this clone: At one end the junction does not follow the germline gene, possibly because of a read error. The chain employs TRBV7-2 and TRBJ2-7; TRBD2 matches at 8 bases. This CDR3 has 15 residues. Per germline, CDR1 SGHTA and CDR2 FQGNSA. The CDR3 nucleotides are TGTGCCAGCAGCATAGCGGGAAGGAGGTCCTACGAGCAGTACTTC. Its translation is CASSIAGRRSYEQYF.

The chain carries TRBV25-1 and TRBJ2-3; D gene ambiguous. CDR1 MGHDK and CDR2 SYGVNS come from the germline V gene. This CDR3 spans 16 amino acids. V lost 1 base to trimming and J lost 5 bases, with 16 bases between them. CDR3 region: CASSELAGRFLDTQYF. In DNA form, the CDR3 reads TGTGCCAGCAGTGAATTAGCTGGAAGGTTCTTAGATACGCAGTATTTT.

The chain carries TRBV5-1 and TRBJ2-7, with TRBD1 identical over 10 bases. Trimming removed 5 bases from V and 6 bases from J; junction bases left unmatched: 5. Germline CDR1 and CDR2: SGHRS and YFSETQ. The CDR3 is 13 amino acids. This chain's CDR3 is CASRVGQGSEQYF. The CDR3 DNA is TGCGCCAGCAGAGTGGGACAGGGGAGCGAGCAGTACTTC.

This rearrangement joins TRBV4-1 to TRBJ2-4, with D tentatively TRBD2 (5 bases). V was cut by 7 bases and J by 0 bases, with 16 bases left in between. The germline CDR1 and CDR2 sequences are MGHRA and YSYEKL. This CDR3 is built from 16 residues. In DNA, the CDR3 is TGCGCCAGCACCCCCGGGGTAGGGTCAGCCAAAAACATTCAGTACTTC. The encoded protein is CASTPGVGSAKNIQYF.

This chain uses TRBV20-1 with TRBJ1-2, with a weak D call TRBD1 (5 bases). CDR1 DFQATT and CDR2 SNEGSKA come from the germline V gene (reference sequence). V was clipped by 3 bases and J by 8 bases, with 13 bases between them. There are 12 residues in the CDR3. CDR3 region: CSASLVWGGYTF. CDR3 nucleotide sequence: TGCAGTGCTAGTTTGGTTTGGGGCGGCTACACCTTC.

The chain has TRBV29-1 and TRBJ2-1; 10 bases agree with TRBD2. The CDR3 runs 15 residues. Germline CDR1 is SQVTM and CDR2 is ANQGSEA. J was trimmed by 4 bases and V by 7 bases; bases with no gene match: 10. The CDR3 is CSGLPGLARYNEQFF. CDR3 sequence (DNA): TGCAGCGGGCTTCCGGGACTAGCGAGGTACAATGAGCAGTTCTTC.

In nucleotides, the CDR3 is TGTGCCAGCAGTGAACCCGCCAGAACTAATGAAAAACTGTTTTTT. Residues: CASSEPARTNEKLFF. J is TRBJ1-4 and V is TRBV2, with D unresolved. Germline V gives CDR1 SNHLY, CDR2 FYNNEI. The CDR3 is 15 amino acids. The V end lost 2 bases, the J end lost 1 base, and 8 bases lay between the germline ends.

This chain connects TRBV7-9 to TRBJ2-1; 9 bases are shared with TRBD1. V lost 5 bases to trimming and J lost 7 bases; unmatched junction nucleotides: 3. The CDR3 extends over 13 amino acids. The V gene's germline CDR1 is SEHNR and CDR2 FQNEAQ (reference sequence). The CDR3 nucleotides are TGTGCCAGCAGCGGACAGGGGTGGAATGAGCAGTTCTTC. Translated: CASSGQGWNEQFF.